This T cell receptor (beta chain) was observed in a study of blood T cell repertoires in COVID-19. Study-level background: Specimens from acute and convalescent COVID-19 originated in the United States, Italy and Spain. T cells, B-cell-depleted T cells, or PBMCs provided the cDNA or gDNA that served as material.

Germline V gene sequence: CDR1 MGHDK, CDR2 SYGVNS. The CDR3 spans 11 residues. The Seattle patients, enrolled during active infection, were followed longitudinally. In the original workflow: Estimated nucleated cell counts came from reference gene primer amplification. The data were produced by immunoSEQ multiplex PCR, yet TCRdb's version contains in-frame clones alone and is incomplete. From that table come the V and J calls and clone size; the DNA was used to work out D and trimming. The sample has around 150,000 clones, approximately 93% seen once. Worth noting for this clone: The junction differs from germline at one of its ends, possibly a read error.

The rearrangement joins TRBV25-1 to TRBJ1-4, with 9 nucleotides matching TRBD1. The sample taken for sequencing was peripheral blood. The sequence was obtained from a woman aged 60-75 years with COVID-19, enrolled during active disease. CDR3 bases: TGCGGAGGACAGGGGTGTGAAAAACTGTTTTTT. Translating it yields CGGQGCEKLFF. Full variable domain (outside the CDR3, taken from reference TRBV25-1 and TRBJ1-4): EADIYQTPRYLVIGTGKKITLECSQTMGHDKMYWYQQDPGMELHLIHYSYGVNSTEKGDLSSESTVSRIRTEHFPLTLESARPSHTSQYLCGGQGCEKLFFGSGTQLSVL.